This entry lists 27 T cell receptor beta chains sequenced from one sample in a study of T cell repertoires in cytomegalovirus infection. From the reads, TCRdb called clonotypes with MiXCR, one entry per CDR3 protein. The repertoire includes 300,000 to 400,000 distinct CDR3 sequences, roughly 28% of them detected once, and about 19% sits in the top ten. These receptors lack a known antigen. This specimen consisted of cultured PBMCs, obtained from culture after CMV antigen stimulation. These receptors all come from a human donor in good health (CMV status not recorded). Some clones in this sample may be carry-over from other donors' samples.

This clonotype was recorded a few times. The chain links TRBV27 to TRBJ1-1; D remains unclear. CDR1 is MNHEY and CDR2 is SMNVEV in the germline V gene (reference sequence). The CDR3 extends over 19 amino acids. Trimming removed 0 bases from V and 7 bases from J, with 27 bases in between. CDR3 sequence (DNA): TGTGCCAGCAGTTTATCAGCCGGAATATTAAAATCTCCCCTATTTGAAGCTTTCTTT. It is translated as CASSLSAGILKSPLFEAFF.

Only a few counts were recorded for this clonotype. The V gene is TRBV12-3 or TRBV12-4, the J gene TRBJ1-4, with D maybe TRBD1 (6 bases). CDR3 size: 17 residues. Trimming pared 7 bases from V and 6 bases from J, leaving 24 bases between. In DNA, the CDR3 is TGTGCCAGCACCCCGGGACCGCCCCAGGGGAGATATGAAAAACTGTTTTTT. Encoded protein: CASTPGPPQGRYEKLFF.

This clonotype showed up just a few times. The chain recombines TRBV12-3 or TRBV12-4 with TRBJ1-1; D is uncertain. Trimming removed 5 bases at V and 5 bases at J, with 18 bases between. This CDR3 has 15 residues. The CDR3 spells CASSRKRAGRTEAFF. The CDR3 DNA sequence: TGTGCCAGCAGTAGGAAAAGGGCGGGGAGGACTGAAGCTTTCTTT.

The V call is TRBV2, the J call TRBJ1-1; the D gene is possibly TRBD1 (5 bases). The length of the CDR3 is 13 residues. V was clipped by 5 bases and J by 4 bases, with 11 bases between them. The germline CDR1 and CDR2 sequences are SNHLY and FYNNEI. In DNA form, the CDR3 reads TGTGCCAGCAGTAAAGGGGAGGGCACTGAAGCTTTCTTT. Its translation: CASSKGEGTEAFF.

The chain employs TRBV12-3 or TRBV12-4 and TRBJ2-3; no clear D gene. V was pared by 6 bases and J by 4 bases, with 8 bases between. The CDR3 spans 12 residues. The CDR3 DNA reads TGTGCCAGCAGGGAATCGTCAGATACGCAGTATTTT. It yields the protein CASRESSDTQYF.

This clonotype has more than one count but fewer than ten. The rearrangement joins TRBV19 to TRBJ1-2; weak D call: TRBD1 (5 bases). The CDR3 sequence is 15 residues long. The V gene's germline CDR1 is LNHDA and CDR2 SQIVND (reference sequence). The V end lost 5 bases, the J end lost 5 bases, and 18 bases lay between the germline ends. The CDR3 nucleotides read TGTGCCAGTAGTCCCCGTTGGAGGGGCGGTTATGGCTACACCTTC. Residues: CASSPRWRGGYGYTF.

The V gene is TRBV18, the J gene TRBJ2-1; D is undetermined. Germline CDR1 and CDR2: KGHSH and LQKENI. V was cut by 6 bases and J by 8 bases, with 14 bases left in between. The CDR3 extends over 13 amino acids. The DNA for the CDR3 is TGTGCCAGCTCGCAGTTGGTAGGAGATGAGCAGTTCTTC. It codes for CASSQLVGDEQFF.

This sequence joins TRBV27 and TRBJ1-5; 9 bases agree with TRBD1. Germline values: CDR1 MNHEY, CDR2 SMNVEV (reference sequence). This CDR3 is built from 14 residues. J was trimmed by 6 bases and V by 4 bases; bases with no gene match: 4. CDR3: CASSSSTGGQPQHF. CDR3 coding DNA: TGTGCCAGCAGTTCGTCGACAGGGGGTCAGCCCCAGCATTTT.

This clonotype was recorded a few times. The rearrangement uses TRBV12-3 or TRBV12-4 and TRBJ1-2; D is unclear. V lost 6 bases and J lost 0, with 11 bases in between. The CDR3 spans 14 residues. The CDR3 reads CASRRSFPNYGYTF. The CDR3 nucleotides are TGTGCCAGCAGAAGATCTTTTCCTAACTATGGCTACACCTTC.

This chain joins TRBV7-9 and TRBJ2-3; TRBD2 matches at 7 bases. Looked up from germline, CDR1 is SEHNR and CDR2 is FQNEAQ (reference sequence). The CDR3 is 15 residues long. After removal of 8 bases from V and 5 bases from J, the junction contained 13 bases not matched to a gene. The CDR3 region has the DNA TGTGCCAGCTGGGGGACCGCGCTAGCGGAAGATACGCAGTATTTT. This gives the protein CASWGTALAEDTQYF. Using reference TRBV7-9 and TRBJ2-3 for the parts outside the CDR3, the full variable domain is DTGVSQNPRHKITKRGQNVTFRCDPISEHNRLYWYRQTLGQGPEFLTYFQNEAQLEKSRLLSDRFSAERPKGSFSTLEIQRTEQGDSAMYLCASWGTALAEDTQYFGPGTRLTVL.

About this clonotype itself: A much larger clone lies a single base off, so this may be a read error. The J gene is TRBJ2-1, the V gene TRBV7-8; 10 nucleotides agree with TRBD2. The CDR3 contains 16 residues. CDR1 and CDR2 from the germline V gene are SGHVS and FQNEAQ. The CDR3 sequence is CASSLALAGVRNDQFF. The CDR3 DNA sequence: TGTGCCAGCAGCCTAGCCCTAGCGGGAGTGCGAAATGACCAGTTCTTC.

The chain joins TRBV6-1 to TRBJ1-4, with D unresolved. This CDR3 region has 15 residues. Trimming cost V 1 base and J 0 bases, with 6 bases left between them. From germline, CDR1 is MNHNS and CDR2 SASEGT. DNA for the CDR3: TGTGCCAGCAGTGAAGGGCTAACAACTAATGAAAAACTGTTTTTT. The encoded protein is CASSEGLTTNEKLFF.

The table lists this clonotype with a few counts. The rearrangement joins TRBV12-3 or TRBV12-4 to TRBJ2-1; D is undetermined. The CDR3 sequence is 14 residues long. Trimming pared 3 bases from V and 3 bases from J, leaving 9 bases between. CDR3 sequence reads: CASSFPPVYNEQFF. CDR3 sequence (DNA): TGTGCCAGCAGTTTCCCCCCGGTCTACAATGAGCAGTTCTTC.

This clonotype was seen many times. The chain joins TRBV2 to TRBJ1-5, with no clear D. The germline V gene has CDR1 SNHLY and CDR2 FYNNEI. The CDR3 has 12 residues. With 5 bases removed from V and 5 bases from J, the gap between germline ends came to 7 bases. Here the CDR3 DNA reads TGTGCCAGCAGTCAGGCGGATCAGCCCCAGCATTTT. Its translation: CASSQADQPQHF.

The V gene is TRBV11-2, the J gene TRBJ2-3, with 7 bases fitting TRBD2. Germline trimming cut 4 bases from V and 6 bases from J; bases unmatched to any gene: 10. Germline V gives CDR1 SGHAT, CDR2 FQNNGV. CDR3 length: 15 amino acids. The CDR3 DNA follows: TGTGCCAGCAGCTCGAGCGGGACCCACACGGATACGCAGTATTTT. Protein: CASSSSGTHTDTQYF.

The sample holds a few counts of this clonotype. V and J are TRBV20-1 and TRBJ1-5; D is unresolved. The CDR3 is 13 residues long. V shed 0 bases and J shed 7 bases, with 10 bases lying between them. Per the germline V gene, CDR1 is DFQATT and CDR2 is SNEGSKA (reference sequence). The CDR3 region is CSARDEGRQPQHF. In DNA, the CDR3 is TGCAGTGCTAGAGATGAAGGGCGGCAGCCCCAGCATTTT.

V is TRBV7-2 and J is TRBJ2-5; 9 nucleotides agree with TRBD2. The trim removed 1 base at V and 5 bases at J, leaving 8 bases unmatched. The germline gives CDR1 SGHTA, CDR2 FQGNSA. This CDR3 is 16 amino acids long. The CDR3 loop reads CASSLGVAGEGETQYF. DNA for the CDR3: TGTGCCAGCAGCTTAGGCGTAGCGGGAGAGGGGGAGACCCAGTACTTC.

The chain has TRBV2 and TRBJ2-1; 7 bases line up with TRBD2. V lost 6 bases to trimming and J lost 5 bases; unmatched junction nucleotides: 7. The V gene's germline CDR1 is SNHLY and CDR2 FYNNEI. The CDR3 loop spans 14 amino acids. The CDR3 DNA reads TGTGCCAGCAGACGGGGGACTATCGACAATGAGCAGTTCTTC. Its protein product is CASRRGTIDNEQFF.

At least ten counts were recorded for this clonotype. The chain links TRBV12-3 or TRBV12-4 to TRBJ1-1; no clear D. The length of the CDR3 is 15 residues. Trimming removed 5 bases at V and 2 bases at J, with 15 bases between. DNA of the CDR3: TGTGCCAGCAGTCCCCGAGTTGTGATAAACACTGAAGCTTTCTTT. The encoded protein is CASSPRVVINTEAFF.

The chain employs TRBV4-1 and TRBJ2-7; TRBD1 is a possible D gene (5 bases). The CDR3 covers 15 residues. V lost 1 base, J lost 1 base, and 11 bases lay in between. Germline V lookup: CDR1 MGHRA, CDR2 YSYEKL. The CDR3 here is CASSQAGRNSYEQYF. For the CDR3, the DNA is TGCGCCAGCAGCCAAGCAGGGCGGAATTCCTACGAGCAGTACTTC.

The chain joins TRBV18 to TRBJ1-1; 12 bases align to TRBD1. The V and J ends lost 0 bases and 2 bases, in that order; junction bases with no gene match: 4. The CDR3 consists of 17 residues. Germline-derived CDR1 and CDR2 are KGHSH and LQKENI. The CDR3 spells CASSPPAGQGANTEAFF. The CDR3 DNA reads as TGTGCCAGCTCACCACCTGCGGGACAGGGGGCAAACACTGAAGCTTTCTTT.

This clonotype was picked up many times. The rearrangement links TRBV7-8 to TRBJ2-5, with no clear D. The germline V gene encodes CDR1 SGHVS and CDR2 FQNEAQ. This CDR3 has 13 residues. V lost 5 bases and J lost 7, with 14 bases in between. CDR3 sequence: CASSARTWRTQYF. The CDR3 DNA reads TGTGCCAGCAGCGCGAGGACCTGGCGGACCCAGTACTTC.

The chain recombines TRBV9 with TRBJ1-2; tentatively, D is TRBD1 (5 bases). Trimming cost V 0 bases and J 3 bases, with 15 bases left between them. Germline assignment: CDR1 SGDLS and CDR2 YYNGEE. The length of the CDR3 is 16 residues. The CDR3 protein is CASSVDLSGWDYGYTF. The CDR3 bases are TGTGCCAGCAGCGTAGATCTTTCAGGGTGGGACTATGGCTACACCTTC.

The CDR3 region is CASIPLEGDTQNEKLFF. CDR3 sequence (DNA): TGTGCCAGCATTCCCCTCGAAGGGGACACTCAGAATGAAAAACTGTTTTTT. The gene calls are TRBV6-1 and TRBJ1-4; TRBD1 might be the D (6 bases). The CDR3 runs 17 residues. Germline V gives CDR1 MNHNS, CDR2 SASEGT. V was shortened by 7 bases and J by 5 bases, with 23 bases between the two germline ends.

In its sample, this clonotype was seen a few times. CDR3 sequence (DNA): TGTGCCAGCAGTGACCCCTCGGGACTAGTGGGGACAGATACGCAGTATTTT. As protein: CASSDPSGLVGTDTQYF. The J gene is TRBJ2-3, the V gene TRBV6-1; 8 bases fit TRBD2. The CDR3 sequence is 17 residues long. After removal of 3 bases from V and 3 bases from J, the junction contained 11 bases not matched to a gene. Per the germline V gene, CDR1 is MNHNS and CDR2 is SASEGT.

For this clonotype: A read error may produce the germline difference seen at one junction end. The chain carries TRBV10-3 and TRBJ2-4, with 9 bases fitting TRBD1. The V gene's germline CDR1 is ENHRY and CDR2 SYGVKD. The CDR3 loop spans 14 amino acids. CDR3 bases: TGTGCCATCAGTGAGTCCGACAGGGGGGACATTCTGTACTTC. It specifies CAISESDRGDILYF.

This clonotype was recorded a few times. DNA for the CDR3: TGTGCCAGCAGTGGTAAGAATAGCAATCAGCCCCAGCATTTT. Translated, it gives CASSGKNSNQPQHF. The chain carries TRBV6-1 and TRBJ1-5; unclear D gene. The CDR3 is 14 residues long. The germline V and J ends were trimmed by 4 bases and 0 bases, with 7 bases remaining between them. Germline CDR1 reads MNHNS; CDR2 reads SASEGT.